The rows below give T cell receptor beta chains drawn from one sample of a study of T-cell memory formation after mild COVID-19. TCRdb passed the 5' RACE reads through MiXCR, listing each CDR3 protein once. The table records roughly 510,000 distinct CDR3 sequences, 17% of them present only once. Sequencing was done on a sample of PBMCs or a T cell subset sorted from them (not recorded which). The source is an adult woman who had mild COVID-19 (a few samples of this study predate the infection). Cell type and time point are not known. The CDR3 runs from the conserved cysteine through the conserved F or W. D genes are given only for firm matches. Size values are once, few and many counts, or a class for expanded clones, and some rows have none.

>TRBJ1-1|-|TRBV27|-
TGTGCCAGCAGGATGGTCCCGGGCGCCACTGAAGCTTTCTTT
CASRMVPGATEAFF
>TRBJ2-7|TRBD1|TRBV10-3|once
TGTGCCATCAGTTCACCCGGACAGGCCTACGAGCAGTACTTC
CAISSPGQAYEQYF
>TRBJ2-5|-|TRBV24-1|-
TGTGCCACCAGTGATAATATGGCCCCTAGTGAGGAGACCCAGTACTTC
CATSDNMAPSEETQYF
>TRBJ2-3|TRBD2|TRBV9|-
TGTGCCAGCAGCGTAGACCTAGCGGGGGGCATCACAGATACGCAGTATTTT
CASSVDLAGGITDTQYF
>TRBJ2-3|TRBD1|TRBV2|few
TGTGCCAGCAGCCCGGACAGGGGGGGCACAGATACGCAGTATTTT
CASSPDRGGTDTQYF
>TRBJ1-2|-|TRBV20-1|-
TGCAGTGCTGATTGCCGATCGGGCGGCTACACCTTC
CSADCRSGGYTF
>TRBJ2-7|TRBD1|TRBV29-1|-
TGCAGCGTTGATAGTTCCGGGACAGGGGGCTACGAGCAGTACTTC
CSVDSSGTGGYEQYF
>TRBJ2-3|TRBD2|TRBV5-1|many
TGCGCCAGCAGCTTTAGCGGGGGTCGCACAGATACGCAGTATTTT
CASSFSGGRTDTQYF
>TRBJ2-1|TRBD2|TRBV18|-
TGTGCCAGCTCATGGAGCGGGGTTGCGTACAATGAGCAGTTCTTC
CASSWSGVAYNEQFF
>TRBJ2-2|-|TRBV5-1|many
TGCGCCAGCAGCTTGGCCAGGAACACCGGGGAGCTGTTTTTT
CASSLARNTGELFF